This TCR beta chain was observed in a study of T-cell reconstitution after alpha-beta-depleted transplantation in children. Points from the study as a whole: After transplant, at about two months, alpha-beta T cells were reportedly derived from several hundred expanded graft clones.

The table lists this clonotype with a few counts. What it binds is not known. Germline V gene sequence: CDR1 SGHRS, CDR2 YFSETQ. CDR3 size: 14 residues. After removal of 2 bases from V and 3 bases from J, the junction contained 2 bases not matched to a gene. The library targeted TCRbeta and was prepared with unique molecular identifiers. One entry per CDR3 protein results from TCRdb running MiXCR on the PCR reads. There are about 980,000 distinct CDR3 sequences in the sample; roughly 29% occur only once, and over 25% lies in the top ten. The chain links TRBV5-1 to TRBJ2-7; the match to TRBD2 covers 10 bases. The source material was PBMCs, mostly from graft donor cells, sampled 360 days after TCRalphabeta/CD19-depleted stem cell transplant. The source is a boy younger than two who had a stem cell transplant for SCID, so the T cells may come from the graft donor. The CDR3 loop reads CASSFSGGIYEQYF. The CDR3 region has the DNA TGCGCCAGCAGCTTTAGCGGGGGGATCTACGAGCAGTACTTC.